The clone carrying this T cell receptor beta chain was recorded at least ten times. Its antigen is currently unknown. The data originate from a study of CD8 T cells in ankylosing spondylitis. Study results and caveats: Disease-linked clones were CD8+ and relatively rare in peripheral blood. Seven to nine highly homologous variants formed a TCR beta motif that appeared characteristic of ankylosing spondylitis blood. Earlier literature documents some of the motif variants in reactive arthritis synovial fluid and blood.

Quantitative 5'-RACE with molecular barcodes produced the TCR beta libraries. Each CDR3 protein is one row after TCRdb ran MiXCR on the 5' RACE reads. The sample contains about 35,000 distinct CDR3 sequences, 3% of which appear only once. Input material: blood, either unsorted or a sorted T cell fraction (not recorded which). This receptor was obtained from a male donor with ankylosing spondylitis or in good health (not recorded which).

Here the CDR3 DNA reads TGTGCCAGCAGCGTAGCCCCTCCACTATTGTCGGGGGGCTACAATGAGCAGTTCTTC. It encodes CASSVAPPLLSGGYNEQFF. The J gene is TRBJ2-1, the V gene TRBV9, with 7 bases that match TRBD2. CDR3 length: 19 amino acids. The V gene end was trimmed by 0 bases and the J gene end by 3 bases; junction bases not matched to a gene: 15. CDR1 SGDLS and CDR2 YYNGEE come from the germline V gene.